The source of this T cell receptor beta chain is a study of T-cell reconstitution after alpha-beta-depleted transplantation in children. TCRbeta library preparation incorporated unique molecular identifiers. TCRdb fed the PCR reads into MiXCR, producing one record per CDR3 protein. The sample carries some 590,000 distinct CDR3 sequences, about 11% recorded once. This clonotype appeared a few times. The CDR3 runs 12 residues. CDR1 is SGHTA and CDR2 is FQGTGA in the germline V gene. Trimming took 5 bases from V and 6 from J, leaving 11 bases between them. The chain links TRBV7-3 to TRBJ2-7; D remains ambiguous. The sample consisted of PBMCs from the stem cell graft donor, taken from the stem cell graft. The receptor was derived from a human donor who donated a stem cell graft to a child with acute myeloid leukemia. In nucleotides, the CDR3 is TGTGCCAGCAGCGCCAGTGCTGGCGAGCAGTACTTC. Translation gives CASSASAGEQYF.